The 9 T cell receptor beta chains given below trace back to one sample, sequenced in a study of early T cells in non-severe SARS-CoV-2 infection. MiXCR was run by TCRdb on the 5' RACE reads, yielding one entry per CDR3 protein. The table records 45,000 to 60,000 distinct CDR3 sequences, 8.5% to 10% of them present only once. Sequenced material: whole blood, taken at baseline. All receptors come from an adult who was a healthcare worker with PCR-confirmed SARS-CoV-2 infection or an uninfected control (not recorded which).

This clonotype was observed a few times. This rearrangement joins TRBV2 to TRBJ2-1, with 7 bases fitting TRBD2. V shed 6 bases and J 1 base; nucleotides not matched to a gene: 9. The CDR3 is 16 amino acids. Germline CDR1 SNHLY, CDR2 FYNNEI. The CDR3 spells CASRREAGRSYNEQFF. For the CDR3, the DNA is TGTGCCAGCAGACGGGAAGCGGGACGTTCCTACAATGAGCAGTTCTTC.

This clonotype has at least ten counts. J is TRBJ1-6 and V is TRBV27, with TRBD1 identical over 9 bases. The J segment lost 0 bases and the V segment lost 5 bases, leaving 11 bases of the junction unmatched. The V gene's germline CDR1 is MNHEY and CDR2 SMNVEV (reference sequence). This CDR3 region has 19 residues. The chain's CDR3 is CASSLAGTGILSYNSPLHF. In nucleotides, the CDR3 is TGTGCCAGCAGTCTGGCCGGGACAGGGATACTCTCCTATAATTCACCCCTCCACTTT.

This clonotype showed up just a few times. This chain links TRBV10-3 with TRBJ1-2; possible D gene TRBD1, 6 bases. V lost 6 bases and J lost 8, with 19 bases in between. The CDR3 is made up of 14 amino acids. From germline, CDR1 is ENHRY and CDR2 SYGVKD. CDR3 sequence (DNA): TGTGCCATCAGGGATGAAGACAGGCTCCGAGGCTACACCTTC. Translation: CAIRDEDRLRGYTF.

This chain joins TRBV20-1 and TRBJ2-7; D is uncertain. Germline V gene sequence: CDR1 DFQATT, CDR2 SNEGSKA (reference sequence). Trimming shortened V by 0 bases and J by 0 bases, and 3 bases separated the two germline ends. This CDR3 comprises 12 residues. The CDR3 reads CSARDISYEQYF. The DNA for the CDR3 is TGCAGTGCTAGAGATATCTCCTACGAGCAGTACTTC.

In its sample, this clonotype was seen many times. V is TRBV29-1 and J is TRBJ2-5; no clear D gene. Looked up from germline, CDR1 is SQVTM and CDR2 is ANQGSEA. The germline V and J ends were trimmed by 3 bases and 0 bases, with 5 bases remaining between them. This CDR3 has 12 amino acids. CDR3 residues: CSVDSNQETQYF. CDR3 DNA sequence: TGCAGCGTTGACAGTAACCAAGAGACCCAGTACTTC. Full variable domain (rest looked up from reference TRBV29-1 and TRBJ2-5): SAVISQKPSRDICQRGTSLTIQCQVDSQVTMMFWYRQQPGQSLTLIATANQGSEATYESGFVIDKFPISRPNLTFSTLTVSNMSPEDSSIYLCSVDSNQETQYFGPGTRLLVL.

This clonotype was counted at least ten times. The chain carries TRBV14 and TRBJ2-7; TRBD2 matches 16 bases. This CDR3 is built from 19 residues. CDR1 is SGHDN, CDR2 FVKESK, per germline. J lost 4 bases, V lost 0 bases, and 9 bases had no gene match. The CDR3 DNA is TGTGCCAGCAGCCAAGATGGAGGGGGACTAGCGGGAGGGCGATACGAGCAGTACTTC. Translating gives CASSQDGGGLAGGRYEQYF.

This clonotype was recorded a few times. The chain employs TRBV20-1 and TRBJ1-2, with D maybe TRBD1 (6 bases). In germline, CDR1 is DFQATT, CDR2 SNEGSKA (reference sequence). V shed 6 bases and J shed 4 bases, with 15 bases lying between them. The CDR3 covers 13 residues. The CDR3 DNA sequence: TGCAGTGCCAGGCCGGGGGGCGGCTATGGCTACACCTTC. Its translation: CSARPGGGYGYTF.

This clonotype was counted only a few times. The chain couples TRBV20-1 to TRBJ2-2, with 9 bases lining up with TRBD1. Looked up from germline, CDR1 is DFQATT and CDR2 is SNEGSKA (reference sequence). J was trimmed by 2 bases and V by 7 bases; bases with no gene match: 5. The CDR3 is 14 residues long. DNA of the CDR3: TGCAGTGTCCCGGACAGGGGCAACACCGGGGAGCTGTTTTTT. Residues: CSVPDRGNTGELFF.

A few counts support this clonotype. V is TRBV19 and J is TRBJ2-5; D is possibly TRBD2 (6 bases). Germline V lookup: CDR1 LNHDA, CDR2 SQIVND (reference sequence). The V end was cut by 10 bases, the J end by 5 bases, with 20 bases between. CDR3 size: 14 residues. In nucleotides, the CDR3 is TGTGCCACCACATTAGCGGCAGGGTCGGAGACCCAGTACTTC. Its protein is CATTLAAGSETQYF.